One sample yielded the 17 T cell receptor beta chains listed below, sequenced in a study of T cells in Graves' hyperthyroidism and ophthalmopathy. TCR beta CDR3 regions were amplified from RNA transcripts. HTBI primers were used for first-round RT-PCR of the TCR CDR3. From the multiplex PCR reads, TCRdb called clonotypes with MiXCR, one entry per CDR3 protein. The sample includes about 510,000 distinct CDR3 sequences, less than 15% of them seen just once. Specimen: blood. All receptors derive from a woman in her thirties or forties with Graves' hyperthyroidism.

In its sample, this clonotype was seen a few times. This CDR3 reads CASRGQGDNSPLHF. In nucleotides, the CDR3 is TGTGCCAGCCGGGGACAGGGTGATAATTCACCCCTCCACTTT. V usage is TRBV25-1 and J usage is TRBJ1-6, with 9 bases that match TRBD1. The germline V gene has CDR1 MGHDK and CDR2 SYGVNS. Germline trimming cut 8 bases from V and 5 bases from J; bases unmatched to any gene: 4. The CDR3 is made up of 14 amino acids.

With respect to this clonotype: The junction and the germline gene differ at one end; a read error may be behind it. The chain joins TRBV5-1 to TRBJ2-1; unclear D gene. Germline V CDR1 and CDR2: SGHRS, YFSETQ. The CDR3 spans 12 residues. The DNA for the CDR3 is TGCGCCAGCAGCTTGGAACCCATGGTGAAGGTCTTC. Amino acid sequence: CASSLEPMVKVF.

Concerning this clonotype itself: An end of the junction does not agree with germline; a read error may underlie this. This sequence joins TRBV19 and TRBJ1-4; D gene uncertain. Germline CDR1 LNHDA, CDR2 SQIVND (reference sequence). The CDR3 loop spans 13 amino acids. CDR3 nucleotide sequence: TGTGCCAGTAAAACACCCGCTAATGAAGAACTGTTTTTT. As protein: CASKTPANEELFF.

Ten or more counts support this clonotype. The gene calls are TRBV6-1 and TRBJ2-3; no definite D call. Germline CDR1 is MNHNS and CDR2 is SASEGT. The ends were cut back, 0 bases at V and 11 bases at J, with 15 bases in the middle. The CDR3 is 14 residues long. CDR3 DNA sequence: TGTGCCAGCAGTGAAGCCCTAGTTACGGCCCAGCAGTATTTT. Translation gives CASSEALVTAQQYF.

Ten or more counts support this clonotype. The chain couples TRBV12-3 or TRBV12-4 to TRBJ2-7; possible D gene TRBD2, 5 bases. This CDR3 is 13 amino acids long. Trimming took off 5 bases at V and 3 bases at J, with 11 bases between the two ends. CDR3 in DNA: TGTGCCAGCAGTCCTACAGACTACTACGAGCAGTACTTC. The encoded protein is CASSPTDYYEQYF.

At least ten counts were recorded for this clonotype. The V gene is TRBV7-2, the J gene TRBJ2-7, with D possibly matching TRBD1 (8 bases). Germline lookup yields CDR1 SGHTA and CDR2 FQGNSA. The CDR3 spans 15 residues. Trimming pared 1 base from V and 4 bases from J, leaving 14 bases between. CDR3 sequence reads: CASSLVTGEGYEQYF. DNA of the CDR3: TGTGCCAGCAGCTTAGTGACAGGGGAGGGTTACGAGCAGTACTTC.

The chain couples TRBV5-1 to TRBJ2-5; D is perhaps TRBD2 (5 bases). V lost 3 bases, J lost 5 bases, and 11 bases lay in between. Looked up from germline, CDR1 is SGHRS and CDR2 is YFSETQ. This CDR3 has 13 residues. The CDR3 sequence is CASSWSTMETQYF. DNA of the CDR3: TGCGCCAGCAGCTGGTCGACTATGGAGACCCAGTACTTC.

In this sample, this clonotype turned up a few times. The chain carries TRBV9 and TRBJ2-6, with D possibly being TRBD1 (5 bases). Trimming took off 3 bases at V and 2 bases at J, with 9 bases between the two ends. The germline CDR1 and CDR2 sequences are SGDLS and YYNGEE. This CDR3 comprises 15 residues. The CDR3 here is CASSAAGTGANVLTF. CDR3 sequence (DNA): TGTGCCAGCAGCGCGGCAGGGACTGGGGCCAACGTCCTGACTTTC.

A few counts support this clonotype. This sequence joins TRBV28 and TRBJ2-7; perhaps TRBD1 as D (6 bases). V was pared by 3 bases and J by 2 bases, with 17 bases between. Germline CDR1 reads MDHEN; CDR2 reads SYDVKM. The CDR3 has 16 amino acids. The CDR3 sequence is CASSFWAGGGAYEQYF. The CDR3 nucleotides are TGTGCCAGCAGTTTCTGGGCAGGTGGGGGCGCCTACGAGCAGTACTTC.

Points on this clonotype: Given a much more abundant clone one base away, this may be a read error. The J gene is TRBJ2-3, the V gene TRBV27; TRBD1 or TRBD2 may be the D gene (5 bases each). With 10 bases removed from V and 5 bases from J, the gap between germline ends came to 19 bases. Germline V CDR1 and CDR2: MNHEY, SMNVEV (reference sequence). CDR3 length: 14 residues. The CDR3 nucleotides read TGTGCCACTTCGGGTCTTCGGGGCATAGATACGCAGTATTTT. Translating it yields CATSGLRGIDTQYF.

A few counts support this clonotype. This chain connects TRBV6-2 or TRBV6-3 to TRBJ2-3; D is uncertain. The V gene lost 6 bases and the J gene lost 2 bases, with 9 bases spanning the gap. The CDR3 is made up of 13 amino acids. The V gene's germline CDR1 is MNHEY and CDR2 SVGEGT. CDR3 DNA: TGTGCCAGCAGACGGACCCACACAGATACGCAGTATTTT. This codes for CASRRTHTDTQYF.

This clonotype came up many times. V is TRBV30 and J is TRBJ2-1, with D unresolved. CDR1 is GTSNPN and CDR2 is SVGIG in the germline V gene (reference sequence). V lost 2 bases to trimming and J lost 7 bases, with 9 bases between them. The CDR3 consists of 12 residues. The DNA for the CDR3 is TGTGCCTGGAGTTTGAGGTCAAATGAGCAGTTCTTC. This translates into CAWSLRSNEQFF.

V gene TRBV2 combines with J gene TRBJ2-7; 14 bases map to TRBD2. Germline V CDR1 and CDR2: SNHLY, FYNNEI. J gave up 4 bases and V 10 bases, and 12 bases lay outside the gene matches. The CDR3 is 16 residues long. The CDR3 DNA follows: TGTGCCACGGGACTAGCGGGAGCTAGGGGGGAATACGAGCAGTACTTC. Amino acid sequence: CATGLAGARGEYEQYF.

This clonotype was seen more than once but under ten times. This sequence joins TRBV6-2 or TRBV6-3 and TRBJ2-2; D not certain. Deletions cut 0 bases from V and 2 bases from J, with 13 bases between. The germline gives CDR1 MNHEY, CDR2 SVGEGT. The CDR3 length is 17 residues. The CDR3 region is CASSYSPGGPNTGELFF. CDR3 sequence (DNA): TGTGCCAGCAGTTACTCCCCAGGTGGGCCTAACACCGGGGAGCTGTTTTTT.

CDR3 nucleotide sequence: TGCAGCGTTTTTGGGGGCGGAAACACTGAAGCTTTCTTT. Amino acids: CSVFGGGNTEAFF. V is TRBV29-1 and J is TRBJ1-1; tentatively, D is TRBD1 (6 bases). The germline V and J ends were trimmed by 5 bases and 2 bases, with 12 bases remaining between them. Germline V gives CDR1 SQVTM, CDR2 ANQGSEA. The CDR3 is 13 residues long.

This clonotype has at least ten counts. The CDR3 reads CASSLRGLHTEAFF. CDR3 bases: TGTGCCAGCAGTTTACGGGGACTTCACACTGAAGCTTTCTTT. The chain carries TRBV28 and TRBJ1-1; perhaps TRBD1 as D (5 bases). CDR1 is MDHEN, CDR2 SYDVKM, per germline. Between the trimmed V and J ends, which lost 2 bases and 3 bases, there was a span of 10 bases. The CDR3 length is 14 residues.

This clonotype has a count of ten or more. The V gene is TRBV30, the J gene TRBJ2-2; no reliable D call. Germline CDR1 GTSNPN, CDR2 SVGIG (reference sequence). The V and J ends lost 2 bases and 11 bases respectively, with 12 bases between them. This CDR3 comprises 12 residues. CDR3 bases: TGTGCCTGGAGTCCCGGATTTTCTGAGCTGTTTTTT. Its protein product is CAWSPGFSELFF.